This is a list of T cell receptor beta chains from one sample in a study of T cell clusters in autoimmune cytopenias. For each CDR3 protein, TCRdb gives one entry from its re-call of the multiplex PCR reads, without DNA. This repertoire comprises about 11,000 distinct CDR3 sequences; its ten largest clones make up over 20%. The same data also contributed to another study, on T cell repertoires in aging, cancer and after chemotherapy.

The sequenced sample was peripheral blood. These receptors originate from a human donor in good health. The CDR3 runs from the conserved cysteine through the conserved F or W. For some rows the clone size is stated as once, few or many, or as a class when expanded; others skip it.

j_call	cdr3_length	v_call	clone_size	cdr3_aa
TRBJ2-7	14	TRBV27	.	CASRWDRSSYEQYF
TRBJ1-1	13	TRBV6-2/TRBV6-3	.	CASSGQTNTEAFF
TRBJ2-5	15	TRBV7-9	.	CASSSPGQVKETQYF
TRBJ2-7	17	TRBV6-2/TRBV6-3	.	CASSRIPGGTGIYEQYF
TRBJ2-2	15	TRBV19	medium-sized	CASSKGGVAGRELFF
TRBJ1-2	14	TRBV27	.	CASTPRGTLYGYTF
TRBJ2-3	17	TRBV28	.	CASSFGLPGGSTDTQYF
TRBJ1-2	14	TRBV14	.	CASSQTRGGYGYTF
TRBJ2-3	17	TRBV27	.	CASSLSTRQGGTDTQYF
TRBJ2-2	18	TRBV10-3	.	CASSSRLAGGPRPGELFF
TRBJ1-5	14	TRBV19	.	CASSLIDGNQPQHF
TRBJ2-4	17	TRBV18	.	CASSPQSTGLAKNIQYF
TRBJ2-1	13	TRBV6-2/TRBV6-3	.	CASRSTSYNEQFF
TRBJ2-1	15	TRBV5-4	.	CASSLASGADNEQFF
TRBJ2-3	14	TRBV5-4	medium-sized	CASSVQGGPDTQYF
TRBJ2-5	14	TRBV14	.	CASSSTGGGKTQYF
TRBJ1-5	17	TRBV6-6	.	CASSEAGAGYLNQPQHF
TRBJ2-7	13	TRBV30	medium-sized	CAWSKTIIYEQYF
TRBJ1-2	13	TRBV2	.	CASRDDREGGYTF
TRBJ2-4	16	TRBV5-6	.	CASSFWTGNAKNIQYF
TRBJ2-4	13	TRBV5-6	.	CASSFSGKNIQYF
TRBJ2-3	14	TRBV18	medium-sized	CASSPTGGYNTQYF